This T cell receptor (beta chain) was retrieved from a study of tumor-infiltrating lymphocytes in primary liver carcinoma. Study-wide context: Both sexes were represented among patients, who were 30 to 69 years old.

Unsorted whole blood supplied the blood RNA, and germline DNA was isolated too. Treatment-naive at the time, the patients had chronic HBV infection. The CDR3 totals 13 residues. Germline lookup yields CDR1 SGHAT and CDR2 FQNNGV. A word on this clonotype: Sequence at one end of the junction differs from germline and may be a read error.

A constant-region primer primed TCR beta cDNA synthesis from 450 to 550 ng of total RNA. Libraries covering TCR beta were generated through three nested multiplex PCR rounds (using a slightly modified ARM-PCR). In the first two PCR rounds, TRBV1-TRBV30 forward primers were paired with a C-beta reverse primer, and each round lasted around 10 cycles. TCRdb re-called the multiplex PCR reads through MiXCR, storing one row per CDR3 protein. Seen here are more than 150,000 distinct CDR3 sequences, over 45% observed once, and the top ten hold roughly 76%. The V gene is TRBV11-2, the J gene TRBJ2-2, with D possibly matching TRBD2 (5 bases). Sequenced: peripheral blood. The receptor comes from a man aged 35-49 years with primary liver carcinoma and hepatitis B virus infection. The CDR3 DNA follows: TGTGCCAGCATCCCCACTGAAGCCGGGAAGCTGTTTTTT. It is translated as CASIPTEAGKLFF.